This record covers a single TCR beta chain. Its antigen is still unknown. Unmatched junction bases numbered 3, after V lost 8 bases and J lost 1 base. The CDR3 contains 13 residues. CDR1 and CDR2 from the germline V gene are SNHLY and FYNNEI. Each CDR3 protein is one row after TCRdb ran MiXCR on the 5' RACE reads. The sample contains 510,000 or so distinct CDR3 sequences, about 15% of which appear only once. These data belong to a study of identical twins. Study observations and caveats: While abundant cord blood beta clonotypes carried fewer insertions, memory repertoires showed no such pattern. Recombination models fit unrelated individuals' TCR alpha sharing but underestimated twins'.

A further study also used this sample, focusing on yellow fever vaccine responses in identical twins.

Sequencing used CD4+ T cells sorted from blood. The receptor was isolated from a woman between 18 and 29 years old in good health. V and J are TRBV2 and TRBJ2-3; 7 bases fit TRBD2. Written as DNA, the CDR3 is TGTGCCAGCGAAACTAGCGGCACAGATACGCAGTATTTT. This codes for CASETSGTDTQYF.